A single TCR beta chain is shown here with its context. The data are from a study of blood T cell repertoires in COVID-19. Across the study: Samples representing acute and convalescent COVID-19 were sourced from the United States, Italy and Spain. The cDNA or gDNA used as material had been derived from T cells, B-cell-depleted T cells, or PBMCs.

Per the authors' pipeline: Nucleated cell number was recorded as an estimate derived from reference gene primer amplification. Using immunoSEQ multiplex PCR, the repertoire was profiled, and TCRdb retains in-frame clones only, with some absent. Clone size and V and J calls were adopted from that table, with D and trimming inferred from the DNA. The sample lists under 90,000 clones; roughly 76% were seen once. This receptor was obtained from a woman at least 80 years old with active or convalescent COVID-19. The sequenced sample consisted of peripheral blood.

The chain's CDR3 is CASSFWRGGQYF. The CDR3 DNA reads as TGTGCCAGCAGTTTTTGGCGGGGTGGGCAGTACTTC. The chain recombines TRBV28 with TRBJ2-7; perhaps TRBD2 as D (6 bases). V lost 3 bases, J lost 9 bases, and 12 bases lay in between. Germline CDR1 reads MDHEN; CDR2 reads SYDVKM. CDR3 length: 12 residues.